This T cell receptor beta chain was sequenced during a study of T-cell memory formation after mild COVID-19. TCRdb ran MiXCR on the 5' RACE reads and lists one entry per CDR3 protein. The sample consists of approximately 270,000 distinct CDR3 sequences, around 15% of them appearing once. This clonotype has more than one count but fewer than ten. The CDR3 contains 14 residues. CDR1 and CDR2 from the germline V gene are MNHEY and SVGAGI. Trimming removed 6 bases from V and 6 bases from J; junction bases left unmatched: 9. The sample was PBMCs or a T cell subset sorted from them (not recorded which). The chain has TRBV6-5 and TRBJ2-7; TRBD1 matches at 9 bases. The source is a man between 18 and 29 years old who had mild COVID-19 (a few samples of this study predate the infection). Cell type and time point are not known. The CDR3 is CASSVTGGSGEQYF. CDR3 nucleotide sequence: TGTGCCAGCAGCGTGACAGGGGGATCTGGCGAGCAGTACTTC.